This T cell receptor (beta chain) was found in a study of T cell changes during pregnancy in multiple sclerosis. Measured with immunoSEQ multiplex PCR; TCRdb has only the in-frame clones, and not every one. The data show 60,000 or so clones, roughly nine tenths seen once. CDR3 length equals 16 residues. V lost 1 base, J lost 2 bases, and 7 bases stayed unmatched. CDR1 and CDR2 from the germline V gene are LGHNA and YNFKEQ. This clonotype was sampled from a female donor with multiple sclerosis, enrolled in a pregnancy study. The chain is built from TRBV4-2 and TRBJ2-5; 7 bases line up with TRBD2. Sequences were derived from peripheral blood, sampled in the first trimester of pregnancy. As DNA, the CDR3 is TGTGCCAGCAGCCAAGCTGGAGCGGGGCTTCAAGAGACCCAGTACTTC. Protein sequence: CASSQAGAGLQETQYF.